One sample yielded the 13 T cell receptor beta chains listed below, sequenced in a study of T cells in localized non-small cell lung cancer. The protocol was immunoSEQ multiplex PCR, while the TCRdb copy is restricted to in-frame clones and leaves out a portion. The data show over 65,000 clones, less than 85% seen once. The specimen comprised peripheral blood, sampled before any cancer treatment. The receptors stem from a female donor aged 60 or older with stage I lung adenocarcinoma.

The chain is built from TRBV5-1 and TRBJ1-1, with D possibly being TRBD1 (5 bases). The CDR3 totals 15 residues. Trimming took 1 base from V and 4 from J, leaving 14 bases between them. Germline lookup yields CDR1 SGHRS and CDR2 YFSETQ. The CDR3 protein is CASSLYGGPGTEAFF. The CDR3 region has the DNA TGCGCCAGCAGCTTGTACGGGGGACCAGGCACTGAAGCTTTCTTT.

A few counts support this clone. CDR3 DNA sequence: TGTGCCAGCAGTTTAACAGGGGATCGCCACGAGCAGTACTTC. Protein: CASSLTGDRHEQYF. This sequence joins TRBV7-9 and TRBJ2-7; 7 bases fit TRBD1. Trimming at V came to 6 bases and at J to 5 bases, leaving 10 bases not matched to a gene. This CDR3 has 14 amino acids. Germline CDR1 and CDR2: SEHNR and FQNEAQ (reference sequence).

This chain joins TRBV5-1 and TRBJ2-1, with a tentative D call TRBD2 (5 bases). V lost 4 bases and J 4 bases, leaving 18 bases between the germline ends. Germline assignment: CDR1 SGHRS and CDR2 YFSETQ. This CDR3 comprises 16 residues. The CDR3 spells CASSPDTSSPYNEQFF. The CDR3 nucleotides are TGCGCCAGCAGCCCGGATACTAGTTCACCGTACAATGAGCAGTTCTTC.

The rearrangement uses TRBV20-1 and TRBJ1-2; TRBD1 is a possible D gene (5 bases). Trimming stripped 3 bases from V and 7 bases from J, with 9 bases between. The CDR3 runs to 11 residues. CDR1 is DFQATT and CDR2 is SNEGSKA in the germline V gene (reference sequence). CDR3 sequence: CSARYRSGYTF. CDR3 nucleotide sequence: TGCAGTGCTAGGTACAGGAGTGGCTACACCTTC.

The V and J genes are TRBV4-2 and TRBJ1-2, with D perhaps matching TRBD1 (5 bases). The CDR3 sequence is 15 residues long. CDR1 and CDR2 (germline): LGHNA, YNFKEQ. V was pared by 2 bases and J by 5 bases, with 15 bases between. CDR3 nucleotide sequence: TGTGCCAGCAGCCAAAAGGGCAGGGAGGGGTATGGCTACACCTTC. The encoded protein is CASSQKGREGYGYTF.

This clone was seen just once. This chain uses TRBV7-3 with TRBJ2-2; 7 bases line up with TRBD1. From germline, CDR1 is SGHTA and CDR2 FQGTGA. This CDR3 region has 14 residues. With 5 bases clipped from V and 6 bases from J, the junction kept 6 bases outside the gene matches. CDR3 loop: CASSRQGGSGELFF. The CDR3 nucleotides are TGTGCCAGCAGCAGACAAGGGGGCTCCGGGGAGCTGTTTTTT.

This chain connects TRBV5-6 to TRBJ1-1, with D perhaps TRBD1 (5 bases). V dropped 1 base and J dropped 9 bases, with 13 bases sitting between them. Germline CDR1 and CDR2: SGHDT and YYEEEE. This CDR3 comprises 13 residues. The CDR3: CASSLPGISKAFF. As DNA, the CDR3 is TGTGCCAGCAGCTTGCCAGGGATCTCAAAAGCTTTCTTT.

V is TRBV7-9 and J is TRBJ2-1; TRBD2 agrees at 10 bases. J was trimmed by 7 bases and V by 3 bases; bases with no gene match: 12. The CDR3 sequence is 17 residues long. Germline lookup yields CDR1 SEHNR and CDR2 FQNEAQ (reference sequence). The CDR3 DNA sequence: TGTGCCAGCAGCTTTGGAAGCAGCGGGGGGGCTCAGAATGAGCAGTTCTTC. Translating it yields CASSFGSSGGAQNEQFF.

The CDR3 loop is CASSAGTPPGANVLTF. The CDR3 DNA reads TGTGCCAGTAGCGCCGGGACACCACCTGGGGCCAACGTCCTGACTTTC. The V and J genes are TRBV19 and TRBJ2-6; D perhaps matches TRBD1 (6 bases). The CDR3 sequence is 16 residues long. The V and J ends lost 6 bases and 2 bases respectively, with 14 bases between them. Germline V gives CDR1 LNHDA, CDR2 SQIVND (reference sequence). Full variable domain (missing parts from reference TRBV19 and TRBJ2-6): DGGITQSPKYLFRKEGQNVTLSCEQNLNHDAMYWYRQDPGQGLRLIYYSQIVNDFQKGDIAEGYSVSREKKESFPLTVTSAQKNPTAFYLCASSAGTPPGANVLTFGAGSRLTVL.

The chain has TRBV4-3 and TRBJ2-7, with D possibly matching TRBD1 (5 bases). V was trimmed by 5 bases and J by 2 bases, leaving 13 bases between them. The CDR3 covers 14 residues. Germline lookup yields CDR1 LGHNA and CDR2 YSLEER. In DNA form, the CDR3 reads TGCGCCAGCAGCTTCAGTACAGGACCCTACGAGCAGTACTTC. Its translation: CASSFSTGPYEQYF.

The V and J genes are TRBV7-9 and TRBJ2-3; D is possibly TRBD2 (6 bases). Germline CDR1 SEHNR, CDR2 FQNEAQ (reference sequence). This CDR3 is built from 16 residues. V lost 1 base to trimming and J lost 6 bases, with 17 bases between them. The CDR3 region has the DNA TGTGCCAGCAGCTTAGGTGGGGGGTCCCCTTCGGATACGCAGTATTTT. Residues: CASSLGGGSPSDTQYF.

V and J are TRBV29-1 and TRBJ2-7; TRBD2 might be the D (5 bases). The CDR3 loop spans 13 amino acids. The germline V gene has CDR1 SQVTM and CDR2 ANQGSEA. Between the trimmed V and J ends, which lost 0 bases and 3 bases, there was a span of 9 bases. The CDR3 nucleotides are TGCAGCGTTGAAGATCTTCGGGGCTACGAGCAGTACTTC. It codes for CSVEDLRGYEQYF.

The chain has TRBV4-3 and TRBJ1-5; D is unresolved. This CDR3 has 14 amino acids. Trimming removed 0 bases at V and 4 bases at J, with 7 bases between. Germline lookup yields CDR1 LGHNA and CDR2 YSLEER. The CDR3 region is CASSQDSGNQPQHF. The CDR3 DNA follows: TGCGCCAGCAGCCAAGATAGCGGGAATCAGCCCCAGCATTTT.